These 26 T cell receptor beta chains originate from one sample sequenced in a study of control samples from healthy donors and cancer patients. TCRdb's copy holds only in-frame clones and misses some; the assay was immunoSEQ multiplex PCR. The sample records some 99,000 clones, around nine tenths being singletons. The sequenced sample consisted of blood. Source of these receptors: a human donor in good health. The donor label of this sample is uncertain.

The chain is built from TRBV28 and TRBJ1-1, with unresolved D. CDR3 length: 12 amino acids. Germline V gives CDR1 MDHEN, CDR2 SYDVKM. Trimming removed 1 base from V and 6 bases from J, with 6 bases in between. This CDR3 reads CASSLYTAEAFF. The CDR3 DNA reads TGTGCCAGCAGTTTATATACAGCTGAAGCTTTCTTT.

The V call is TRBV9, the J call TRBJ1-5, with 7 bases fitting TRBD1. The CDR3 extends over 14 amino acids. Looked up from germline, CDR1 is SGDLS and CDR2 is YYNGEE. V lost 3 bases to trimming and J lost 6 bases; unmatched junction nucleotides: 6. The CDR3 loop reads CASSASGGSQPQHF. Here the CDR3 DNA reads TGTGCCAGCAGCGCATCAGGGGGAAGTCAGCCCCAGCATTTT.

This chain links TRBV5-1 with TRBJ1-4, with a possible D match to TRBD1 (6 bases). The germline V gene has CDR1 SGHRS and CDR2 YFSETQ. The CDR3 is made up of 15 amino acids. Trimming left V 2 bases short and J 8 bases short, with 16 bases between. CDR3 DNA: TGCGCCAGCAGCTTTACACTAGATCAGGGGGAAAAACTGTTTTTT. As protein: CASSFTLDQGEKLFF.

The J gene is TRBJ1-1, the V gene TRBV27, with no clear D. Trimming took off 5 bases at V and 6 bases at J, with 13 bases between the two ends. Germline V lookup: CDR1 MNHEY, CDR2 SMNVEV (reference sequence). The CDR3 runs to 13 residues. The DNA of the CDR3 is TGTGCCAGCAGTAAACTGGATAAGGCTGAAGCTTTCTTT. As protein: CASSKLDKAEAFF.

This chain joins TRBV7-9 and TRBJ2-3, with 9 nucleotides matching TRBD1. The CDR3 is 14 amino acids. CDR1 is SEHNR, CDR2 FQNEAQ, per germline (reference sequence). J was trimmed by 5 bases and V by 5 bases; bases with no gene match: 5. DNA for the CDR3: TGTGCCAGCAGCAGGACAGGGGTGCTAGATACGCAGTATTTT. Translated, it gives CASSRTGVLDTQYF.

CDR3 sequence reads: CAPPKGVPTDTQYF. CDR3 bases: TGCGCCCCCCCAAAAGGGGTCCCCACAGATACGCAGTATTTT. This chain joins TRBV10-2 and TRBJ2-3, with D possibly matching TRBD1 (5 bases). Germline lookup yields CDR1 WSHSY and CDR2 SAAADI. V gave up 11 bases and J gave up 2 bases, with 17 bases separating them. The CDR3 totals 14 residues.

The V and J genes are TRBV3-1 (or the pseudogene TRBV3-2) and TRBJ1-2, with D possibly TRBD1 on 6 matching bases. CDR1 is LGHDT, CDR2 YNNKEL, per germline (reference sequence). Deletions cut 4 bases from V and 6 bases from J, with 12 bases between. The length of the CDR3 is 13 residues. The CDR3 loop reads CASSRTGSHGYTF. CDR3 coding DNA: TGTGCCAGCAGCCGAACAGGGAGCCATGGCTACACCTTC.

This chain links TRBV5-5 with TRBJ1-6; D ambiguous. CDR3 length: 16 residues. Germline loops: CDR1 SGHKS, CDR2 YYEKEE (reference sequence). Trimming stripped 3 bases from V and 2 bases from J, with 12 bases between. The CDR3: CASSSGLLTYNSPLHF. DNA for the CDR3: TGTGCCAGCAGCTCAGGATTACTCACCTATAATTCACCCCTCCACTTT.

The rearrangement joins TRBV9 to TRBJ2-7, with D perhaps TRBD1 (5 bases). CDR1 and CDR2 from the germline V gene are SGDLS and YYNGEE. CDR3 length: 14 amino acids. The germline V and J ends were trimmed by 3 bases and 2 bases, with 12 bases remaining between them. The CDR3 DNA sequence: TGTGCCAGCAGCGGCAGGGATTACGCCTACGAGCAGTACTTC. As protein: CASSGRDYAYEQYF.

J is TRBJ2-7 and V is TRBV10-1; 11 nucleotides match TRBD2. V lost 2 bases to trimming and J lost 2 bases; unmatched junction nucleotides: 2. Germline V gene lookup returns CDR1 WNHNN and CDR2 SYGVQD (reference sequence). The CDR3 length is 15 residues. Here the CDR3 reads CASSETTSGAYEQYF. The CDR3 coding sequence is TGCGCCAGCAGTGAGACGACTAGCGGGGCCTACGAGCAGTACTTC.

The chain recombines TRBV18 with TRBJ1-1, with D perhaps TRBD1 (5 bases). Trimming stripped 6 bases from V and 1 base from J, with 9 bases between. The CDR3 totals 13 residues. Germline V CDR1 and CDR2: KGHSH, LQKENI. The CDR3 loop is CASSLGGNTEAFF. The CDR3 coding sequence is TGTGCCAGCTCTTTGGGGGGGAACACTGAAGCTTTCTTT.

The chain joins TRBV5-1 to TRBJ2-3, with TRBD2 matching 11 bases. Germline CDR1 and CDR2: SGHRS and YFSETQ. V dropped 7 bases and J dropped 2; count of bases not matched to a gene: 12. The CDR3 spans 17 residues. The CDR3 loop is CASRQTSGGSHTDTQYF. CDR3 DNA: TGCGCCAGCCGACAAACTAGCGGGGGTTCTCACACAGATACGCAGTATTTT. The full variable domain, rest sourced from reference TRBV5-1 and TRBJ2-3, is KAGVTQTPRYLIKTRGQQVTLSCSPISGHRSVSWYQQTPGQGLQFLFEYFSETQRNKGNFPGRFSGRQFSNSRSEMNVSTLELGDSALYLCASRQTSGGSHTDTQYFGPGTRLTVL.

V usage is TRBV19 and J usage is TRBJ2-1; TRBD2 is a possible D gene (6 bases). V lost 4 bases and J lost 8, with 21 bases in between. CDR3 size: 16 residues. CDR1 and CDR2 from the germline V gene are LNHDA and SQIVND (reference sequence). CDR3 amino acids: CASSTLGTQAGDEQFF. DNA for the CDR3: TGTGCCAGTAGTACTCTCGGGACTCAGGCTGGGGATGAGCAGTTCTTC. Supplemented by reference TRBV19 and TRBJ2-1, the full variable domain reads DGGITQSPKYLFRKEGQNVTLSCEQNLNHDAMYWYRQDPGQGLRLIYYSQIVNDFQKGDIAEGYSVSREKKESFPLTVTSAQKNPTAFYLCASSTLGTQAGDEQFFGPGTRLTVL.

The V call is TRBV30, the J call TRBJ1-1, with D tentatively TRBD1 (5 bases). Germline CDR1 GTSNPN, CDR2 SVGIG (reference sequence). CDR3 size: 12 residues. V was shortened by 6 bases and J by 5 bases, with 13 bases between the two germline ends. The CDR3 coding sequence is TGTGCCTGTCACCGGGGGGAAACTGAAGCTTTCTTT. This encodes CACHRGETEAFF. The full variable domain, in which reference TRBV30 and TRBJ1-1 provide the parts outside the CDR3, is SQTIHQWPATLVQPVGSPLSLECTVEGTSNPNLYWYRQAAGRGLQLLFYSVGIGQISSEVPQNLSASRPQDRQFILSSKKLLLSDSGFYLCACHRGETEAFFGQGTRLTVV.

This sequence joins TRBV2 and TRBJ1-4, with D hard to call. This CDR3 comprises 12 residues. V was pared by 5 bases and J by 6 bases, with 7 bases between. Germline values: CDR1 SNHLY, CDR2 FYNNEI. The CDR3 spells CASSPVDEKLFF. In nucleotides, the CDR3 is TGTGCCAGCAGTCCTGTGGATGAAAAACTGTTTTTT.

This chain's CDR3 is CASSQNSGGAGDTQYF. In DNA form, the CDR3 reads TGCGCCAGCAGCCAGAACAGCGGGGGGGCCGGAGATACGCAGTATTTT. The genes are TRBV5-1 and TRBJ2-3; 10 nucleotides match TRBD2. With 4 bases clipped from V and 5 bases from J, the junction kept 10 bases outside the gene matches. Germline V gene lookup returns CDR1 SGHRS and CDR2 YFSETQ. The CDR3 covers 16 residues.

This clone was recorded only once. The V gene is TRBV18, the J gene TRBJ1-5; 9 nucleotides align to TRBD1. The CDR3 is 18 amino acids. CDR1 KGHSH and CDR2 LQKENI come from the germline V gene. The J segment lost 0 bases and the V segment lost 0 bases, leaving 6 bases of the junction unmatched. In DNA, the CDR3 is TGTGCCAGCTCACCACCCCGGACAGGGGCCATTAGCAATCAGCCCCAGCATTTT. Translated: CASSPPRTGAISNQPQHF.

The rearrangement joins TRBV14 to TRBJ2-7; 8 bases are shared with TRBD1. The CDR3 contains 14 residues. Germline trimming cut 4 bases from V and 4 bases from J; bases unmatched to any gene: 6. The germline CDR1 and CDR2 sequences are SGHDN and FVKESK. The CDR3 loop reads CASSRAGGAYEQYF. The CDR3 DNA follows: TGTGCCAGCAGCCGGGCAGGGGGCGCGTACGAGCAGTACTTC.

The gene calls are TRBV15 and TRBJ2-7; 8 positions agree with TRBD2. J lost 2 bases, V lost 4 bases, and 7 bases had no gene match. The germline gives CDR1 LNHNV, CDR2 YYDKDF (reference sequence). The CDR3 has 15 residues. The CDR3 DNA is TGTGCCACCAGCAAAGCACCGGGACTAGCCTACGAGCAGTACTTC. Its translation is CATSKAPGLAYEQYF.

V and J are TRBV5-1 and TRBJ2-3; D might be TRBD1 (6 bases). Trimming cost V 0 bases and J 4 bases, with 18 bases left between them. Germline CDR1 SGHRS, CDR2 YFSETQ. The CDR3 is made up of 17 amino acids. CDR3 in DNA: TGCGCCAGCAGCTTGGCCGGTCAGGGGAGAGTTTCAGATACGCAGTATTTT. Protein: CASSLAGQGRVSDTQYF.

V and J are TRBV13 and TRBJ2-7; a weak D match, TRBD1 (6 bases). Germline V gene data show CDR1 as PRHDT and CDR2 as FYEKMQ (reference sequence). The CDR3 has 13 residues. V lost 4 bases and J lost 3, with 10 bases in between. The CDR3 region has the DNA TGTGCCAGCAGCTCCGGGACACACTACGAGCAGTACTTC. It specifies CASSSGTHYEQYF.

The chain uses TRBV3-1 (or the pseudogene TRBV3-2) and TRBJ1-2, with 12 nucleotides matching TRBD1. CDR1 is LGHDT and CDR2 is YNNKEL in the germline V gene (reference sequence). The length of the CDR3 is 16 residues. V lost 5 bases to trimming and J lost 7 bases; unmatched junction nucleotides: 11. The CDR3 bases are TGTGCCAGCAGCTTACTCTTAGGGACAGGGGGCTCTGGCTACACCTTC. Translated, it gives CASSLLLGTGGSGYTF.

The rearrangement uses TRBV20-1 and TRBJ1-2; D not resolved. The CDR3 has 10 residues. V lost 6 bases, J lost 8 bases, and 10 bases lay in between. CDR1 is DFQATT, CDR2 SNEGSKA, per germline (reference sequence). DNA of the CDR3: TGCAGTGCGAGCCTACAGGGCTACACCTTC. It yields the protein CSASLQGYTF.

The chain uses TRBV5-1 and TRBJ2-5; D gene ambiguous. V shed 2 bases and J shed 5 bases, with 25 bases lying between them. The CDR3 length is 18 residues. Per the germline V gene, CDR1 is SGHRS and CDR2 is YFSETQ. DNA of the CDR3: TGCGCCAGCAGCTTAGAGAGTGGCAGCGCCCGGGTGGGGGAGACCCAGTACTTC. This translates into CASSLESGSARVGETQYF.

In DNA form, the CDR3 reads TGTGCCAGTAGTATAACCTATAATTCACCCCTCCACTTT. Translated, it gives CASSITYNSPLHF. The rearrangement joins TRBV19 to TRBJ1-6; D unclear. The CDR3 is made up of 13 amino acids. The germline V gene encodes CDR1 LNHDA and CDR2 SQIVND (reference sequence). The germline V and J ends were trimmed by 2 bases and 2 bases, with 1 base remaining between them.

The V gene is TRBV28, the J gene TRBJ1-4; D call uncertain. This CDR3 comprises 15 residues. Germline V CDR1 and CDR2: MDHEN, SYDVKM. Trimming pared 5 bases from V and 8 bases from J, leaving 18 bases between. The CDR3: CASSPRPGRGEKLFF. The CDR3 DNA reads as TGTGCCAGCAGTCCTAGGCCCGGTCGTGGAGAAAAACTGTTTTTT.